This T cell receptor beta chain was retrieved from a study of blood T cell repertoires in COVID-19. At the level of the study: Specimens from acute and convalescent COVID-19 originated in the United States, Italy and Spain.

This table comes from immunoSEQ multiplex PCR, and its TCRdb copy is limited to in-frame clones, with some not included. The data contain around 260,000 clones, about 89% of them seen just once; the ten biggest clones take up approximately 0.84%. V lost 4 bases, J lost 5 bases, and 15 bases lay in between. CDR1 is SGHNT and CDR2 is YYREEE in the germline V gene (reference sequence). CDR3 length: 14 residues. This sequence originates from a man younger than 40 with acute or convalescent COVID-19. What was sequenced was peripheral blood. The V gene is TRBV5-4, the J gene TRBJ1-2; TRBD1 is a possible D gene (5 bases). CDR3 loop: CASSVGEQVYGYTF. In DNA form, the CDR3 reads TGTGCCAGCAGCGTAGGGGAACAGGTATATGGCTACACCTTC.